One T cell receptor beta chain is described in this entry. As yet, its antigen is unknown. The CDR3 totals 17 residues. From germline, CDR1 is MNHNS and CDR2 SASEGT. V was clipped by 3 bases and J by 7 bases, with 21 bases between them. This record belongs to a study of cytomegalovirus exposure and HLA in healthy donors. The study, taken as a whole, reports: Most subjects' HLA-A and HLA-B alleles were reportedly predicted from TCR beta sequences. In a later analysis, most CMV-associated TCR beta chains appeared HLA-restricted.

The PCR had 60 Vbeta and 13 Jbeta primers. Generated by immunoSEQ multiplex PCR, the TCRdb table keeps only in-frame clones and is missing some. The sample has some 170,000 clones, 70% to 80% seen once. The sequence came from a man aged 18 to 35 in good health and CMV-seropositive. The sample consisted of PBMCs. V is TRBV6-1 and J is TRBJ2-2, with a possible D match to TRBD2 (6 bases). DNA of the CDR3: TGTGCCAGCAGTGATCGGGCGGGGCAGGTTGCGATCGGGGAGCTGTTTTTT. The encoded protein is CASSDRAGQVAIGELFF.